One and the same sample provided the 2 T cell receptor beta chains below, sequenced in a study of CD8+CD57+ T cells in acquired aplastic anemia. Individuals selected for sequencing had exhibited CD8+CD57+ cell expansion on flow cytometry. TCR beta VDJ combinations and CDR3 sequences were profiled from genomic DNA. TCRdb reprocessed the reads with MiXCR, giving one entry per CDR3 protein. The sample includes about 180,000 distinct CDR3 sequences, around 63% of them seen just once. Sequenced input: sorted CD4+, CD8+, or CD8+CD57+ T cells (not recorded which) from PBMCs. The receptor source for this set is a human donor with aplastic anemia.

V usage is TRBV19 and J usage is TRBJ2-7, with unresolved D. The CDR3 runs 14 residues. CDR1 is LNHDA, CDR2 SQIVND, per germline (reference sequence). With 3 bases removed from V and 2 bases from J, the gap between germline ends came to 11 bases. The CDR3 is CASSISQETYEQYF. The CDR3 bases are TGTGCCAGTAGTATCTCGCAGGAGACCTACGAGCAGTACTTC.

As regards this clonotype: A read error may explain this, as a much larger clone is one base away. CDR3 amino acids: CASSLWGIKGTQYF. As DNA, the CDR3 is TGTGCCAGCAGCTTGTGGGGGATCAAGGGGACCCAGTACTTC. This chain connects TRBV7-9 to TRBJ2-5, with D perhaps TRBD1 or TRBD2 (5 bases each). V was cut by 3 bases and J by 7 bases, with 15 bases left in between. Germline V gene data show CDR1 as SEHNR and CDR2 as FQNEAQ (reference sequence). This CDR3 region has 14 residues.